This T cell receptor (beta chain) was observed in a study of shared clonotypes between healthy human individuals. Study-wide results and caveats: As a rule, naive subsets had a larger estimated richness than memory subsets.

Germline CDR1 is SGDLS and CDR2 is YYNGEE. The CDR3 runs to 14 residues. Trimming removed 0 bases from V and 7 bases from J; junction bases left unmatched: 2. Notes on this clone: Its antigen remains unknown.

Deep was the level used in running the assay. Each subset's genomic DNA was shared equally among a number of immunoSEQ plates. The input for sorted-subset replicate PCRs was 200 to 250 ng DNA, some 30,000 T cell genomes. Method: immunoSEQ multiplex PCR; TCRdb's copy keeps in-frame clones and lacks some. Counted here are under 2,500,000 clones, about 94% occurring once; the ten biggest clones make up 0.1% to 0.15%. This sequence originates from a young man in good health. The chain employs TRBV9 and TRBJ2-2; 8 bases agree with TRBD2. The sequencing sample was made of naive CD4+ T cells sorted from blood. Subset of the sample: CD45RA+ positively selected. The DNA for the CDR3 is TGTGCCAGCAGCGTAGTTAGCGGGATCGGGGAGCTGTTTTTT. This gives the protein CASSVVSGIGELFF.